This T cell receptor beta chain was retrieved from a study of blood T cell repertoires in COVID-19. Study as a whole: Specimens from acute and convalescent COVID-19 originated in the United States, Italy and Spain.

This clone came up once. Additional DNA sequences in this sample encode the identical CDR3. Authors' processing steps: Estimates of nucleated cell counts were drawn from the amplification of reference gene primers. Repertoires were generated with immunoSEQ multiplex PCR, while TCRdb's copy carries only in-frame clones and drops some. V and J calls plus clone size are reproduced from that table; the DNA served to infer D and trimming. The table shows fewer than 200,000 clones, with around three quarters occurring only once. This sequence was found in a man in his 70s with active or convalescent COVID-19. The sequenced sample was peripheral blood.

The CDR3 DNA is TGCGCCAGCAGCTATCCACGGGAGGCCGGGGGCTACACCTTC. Amino acid sequence: CASSYPREAGGYTF. This sequence joins TRBV5-1 and TRBJ1-2; D is uncertain. This CDR3 is 14 amino acids long. V was pared by 3 bases and J by 8 bases, with 17 bases between. Germline CDR1 is SGHRS and CDR2 is YFSETQ. The full variable domain, completed using reference TRBV5-1 and TRBJ1-2, is KAGVTQTPRYLIKTRGQQVTLSCSPISGHRSVSWYQQTPGQGLQFLFEYFSETQRNKGNFPGRFSGRQFSNSRSEMNVSTLELGDSALYLCASSYPREAGGYTFGSGTRLTVV.